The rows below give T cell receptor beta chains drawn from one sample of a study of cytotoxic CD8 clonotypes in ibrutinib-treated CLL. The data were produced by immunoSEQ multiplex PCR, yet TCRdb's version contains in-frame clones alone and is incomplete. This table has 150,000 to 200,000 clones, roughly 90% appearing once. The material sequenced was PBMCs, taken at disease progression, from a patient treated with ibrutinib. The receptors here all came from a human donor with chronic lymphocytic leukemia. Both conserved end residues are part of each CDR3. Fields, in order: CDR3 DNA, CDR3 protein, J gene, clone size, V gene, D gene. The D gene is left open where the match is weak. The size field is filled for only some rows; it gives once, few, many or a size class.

CDR3 DNA: TGTGCCAGCAGCCAGAACAGGGGCTCCGGGGAGCTGTTTTTT; CDR3 protein: CASSQNRGSGELFF; J gene: TRBJ2-2; clone size: NA; V gene: TRBV14; D gene: TRBD1
CDR3 DNA: TGTGCCAGCTCAGCCGGACAGTTATACGAGCAGTACTTC; CDR3 protein: CASSAGQLYEQYF; J gene: TRBJ2-7; clone size: NA; V gene: TRBV18; D gene: NA
CDR3 DNA: TGTGCCAGCAGCCGTACCCGACAGGGAAGTACTGAAGCTTTCTTT; CDR3 protein: CASSRTRQGSTEAFF; J gene: TRBJ1-1; clone size: NA; V gene: TRBV6-5; D gene: TRBD1
CDR3 DNA: TGTGCCAGCAGTGACCGAGGACGGATCTACGAGCAGTACTTC; CDR3 protein: CASSDRGRIYEQYF; J gene: TRBJ2-7; clone size: NA; V gene: TRBV6-5; D gene: NA
CDR3 DNA: TGTGCCAGCAGCCGCCCGGACAGGTTATCCTACGAGCAGTACTTC; CDR3 protein: CASSRPDRLSYEQYF; J gene: TRBJ2-7; clone size: NA; V gene: TRBV28; D gene: TRBD1
CDR3 DNA: TGTGCCAGCTGTTACTCGGCAGGGTCTCCTGACACTGAAGCTTTCTTT; CDR3 protein: CASCYSAGSPDTEAFF; J gene: TRBJ1-1; clone size: NA; V gene: TRBV6-5; D gene: NA
CDR3 DNA: TGTGCCAGCAGCTTAGCATCTTTTCCCGTGAACACTGAAGCTTTCTTT; CDR3 protein: CASSLASFPVNTEAFF; J gene: TRBJ1-1; clone size: NA; V gene: TRBV7-2; D gene: NA
CDR3 DNA: TGTGCCAGCAGCTTGTCCGGGTCACGGGAAGAGACCCAGTACTTC; CDR3 protein: CASSLSGSREETQYF; J gene: TRBJ2-5; clone size: few; V gene: TRBV5-8; D gene: NA
CDR3 DNA: TGCGCCAGCAGCGCCGGGCGTCATAGCACAGATACGCAGTATTTT; CDR3 protein: CASSAGRHSTDTQYF; J gene: TRBJ2-3; clone size: NA; V gene: TRBV5-1; D gene: NA
CDR3 DNA: TGTGCCTGGAGTAAGACAGGGAGGTCCTACAATGAGCAGTTCTTC; CDR3 protein: CAWSKTGRSYNEQFF; J gene: TRBJ2-1; clone size: NA; V gene: TRBV30; D gene: NA
CDR3 DNA: TGTGCCAGCCAGTGGCAGGGCCTCAATCAGCCCCAGCATTTT; CDR3 protein: CASQWQGLNQPQHF; J gene: TRBJ1-5; clone size: few; V gene: TRBV27; D gene: NA
CDR3 DNA: TGTGCCAGTAGGACAGGTCGCATGAACACTGAAGCTTTCTTT; CDR3 protein: CASRTGRMNTEAFF; J gene: TRBJ1-1; clone size: few; V gene: TRBV19; D gene: NA
CDR3 DNA: TGTGCCAGCAGCTTAGAGGGAGACAATGAGCAGTTCTTC; CDR3 protein: CASSLEGDNEQFF; J gene: TRBJ2-1; clone size: NA; V gene: TRBV11-3; D gene: NA
CDR3 DNA: TGCGCCAGCAGCCCGAGACAGGACTACGAGCAGTACTTC; CDR3 protein: CASSPRQDYEQYF; J gene: TRBJ2-7; clone size: NA; V gene: TRBV5-1; D gene: NA
CDR3 DNA: TGTGCCAGCAGCTTTGGTCCGGACAGGAAAAACACTGAAGCTTTCTTT; CDR3 protein: CASSFGPDRKNTEAFF; J gene: TRBJ1-1; clone size: NA; V gene: TRBV7-9; D gene: TRBD1
CDR3 DNA: TGCGCCAGCAGCCAAGAAGGGTTGGGCGGGAGAGGTAATGAGCAGTTCTTC; CDR3 protein: CASSQEGLGGRGNEQFF; J gene: TRBJ2-1; clone size: NA; V gene: TRBV4-1; D gene: TRBD2